This T cell receptor beta chain was obtained from a study of identical twins. Using its own MiXCR run on the 5' RACE reads, TCRdb lists one record per CDR3 protein. The sample shows hundreds of thousands of distinct CDR3 sequences, 21% of them seen only once. This clonotype was seen ten or more times. V lost 0 bases, J lost 7 bases, and 10 bases lay in between. CDR1 is DFQATT, CDR2 SNEGSKA, per germline (reference sequence). The CDR3 runs to 13 residues. The same data also went into a second study, on T cells expressing NK-cell markers.

This rearrangement joins TRBV20-1 to TRBJ2-1; D not certain. The sample consisted of PBMCs. The sequence derives from a woman aged 18 to 35 in good health. Written as DNA, the CDR3 is TGCAGTGCTAGAGACCCCCTGGGGAATGAGCAGTTCTTC. Translated: CSARDPLGNEQFF.